Presented here are 27 T cell receptor beta chains from one specimen sequenced in a study of sequential checkpoint blockade in melanoma (dated by TCRdb to between 2019 and 2020). Library prep was done by the immunoSEQ multiplex PCR assay. The table comes from immuneACCESS by way of TCRdb, which keeps in-frame sequences with V and J called. Part of the clones is missing from these tables; in studies checked, under half for an unresolved V gene and the rest for unknown reasons. This sample is represented by about 7,200 clones; roughly 20% of them were singletons. The ten largest account for around 12% of the sample. The sample's treatment or condition, from its label and the paper: randomized to nivolumab then ipilimumab (arm A) or the reverse (arm B). The specimen comprised tumor tissue (inferred from file names), sampled from a patient given nivolumab and ipilimumab in sequence. These receptors were taken from a human donor with melanoma.

This clone has more than one count but fewer than ten. The chain carries TRBV6-8 and TRBJ1-6; D is uncertain. Trimming took off 6 bases at V and 0 bases at J, with 15 bases between the two ends. Germline CDR1 and CDR2: MNHGY and SAAAGT. The CDR3 spans 17 residues. The CDR3 DNA is TGTGCCAGCAGCCCGTTCCCGGGTAGCTCCTATAATTCACCCCTCCACTTT. It codes for CASSPFPGSSYNSPLHF.

This clone was recorded many times. The rearrangement uses TRBV11-3 and TRBJ1-2; possibly TRBD1 for D (5 bases). V was pared by 1 base and J by 0 bases, with 9 bases between. Germline V lookup: CDR1 SGHNT, CDR2 YENEEA. CDR3 length: 15 residues. The DNA of the CDR3 is TGTGCCAGCAGCTTAGTGCAGGGCTCTAACTATGGCTACACCTTC. Protein product: CASSLVQGSNYGYTF.

This clone counts as large. The chain recombines TRBV11-3 with TRBJ2-1; D might be TRBD1 (5 bases). V was pared by 0 bases and J by 3 bases, with 9 bases between. Germline-derived CDR1 and CDR2 are SGHNT and YENEEA. This CDR3 comprises 15 residues. CDR3 residues: CASSLDQGFYNEQFF. The CDR3 nucleotides read TGTGCCAGCAGCTTAGATCAGGGCTTCTACAATGAGCAGTTCTTC.

There are a few counts of this clone. J is TRBJ1-2 and V is TRBV6-8, with a possible D match to TRBD1 (5 bases). V dropped 7 bases and J dropped 7 bases, with 13 bases sitting between them. This CDR3 contains 12 residues. The germline V gene has CDR1 MNHGY and CDR2 SAAAGT. The CDR3 nucleotides read TGTGCCAGCAACCCCCGCAGGGTTGGCTACACCTTC. This translates into CASNPRRVGYTF.

This clone has a single count. The J gene is TRBJ1-5, the V gene TRBV19; weak D call: TRBD1 (5 bases). This CDR3 contains 15 residues. The germline V gene has CDR1 LNHDA and CDR2 SQIVND (reference sequence). The V end lost 3 bases, the J end lost 1 base, and 10 bases lay between the germline ends. The CDR3 here is CASSIGGMSNQPQHF. Here the CDR3 DNA reads TGTGCCAGTAGTATTGGGGGAATGAGCAATCAGCCCCAGCATTTT.

Only a few counts were recorded for this clone. The chain recombines TRBV30 with TRBJ1-1; D gene unclear. Trimming removed 4 bases at V and 7 bases at J, with 16 bases between. The CDR3 is 13 residues long. Germline V gene sequence: CDR1 GTSNPN, CDR2 SVGIG (reference sequence). As DNA, the CDR3 is TGTGCCTGGAACCCAGGCAGTGGACTTGAAGCTTTCTTT. It specifies CAWNPGSGLEAFF.

This clone was seen at least ten times. J is TRBJ1-1 and V is TRBV6-8, with 8 positions matching TRBD1. The V gene's germline CDR1 is MNHGY and CDR2 SAAAGT. This CDR3 is 14 amino acids long. Trimming removed 5 bases from V and 4 bases from J; junction bases left unmatched: 6. DNA of the CDR3: TGTGCCAGCAGTCAAAATACAGGGGGCACTGAAGCTTTCTTT. This translates into CASSQNTGGTEAFF.

V gene TRBV30 combines with J gene TRBJ1-1; no firm D call. V was pared by 4 bases and J by 8 bases, with 17 bases between. Germline values: CDR1 GTSNPN, CDR2 SVGIG (reference sequence). The CDR3 covers 13 residues. CDR3 region: CAWTATGRPEAFF. CDR3 sequence (DNA): TGTGCCTGGACTGCAACGGGCCGTCCAGAAGCTTTCTTT.

The genes are TRBV7-6 and TRBJ2-3; 12 bases align to TRBD2. The CDR3 length is 17 residues. The germline gives CDR1 SGHVS, CDR2 FNYEAQ. The trim removed 2 bases at V and 6 bases at J, leaving 9 bases unmatched. The CDR3 nucleotides read TGTGCCAGCAGCTTATACCCCGGACTAGCGGGGATGGATACGCAGTATTTT. Its translation is CASSLYPGLAGMDTQYF.

In its sample, this clone ranks as medium-sized. The V call is TRBV10-3, the J call TRBJ1-1; no clear D gene. V dropped 0 bases and J dropped 0 bases, with 5 bases sitting between them. Germline V lookup: CDR1 ENHRY, CDR2 SYGVKD. CDR3 length equals 14 residues. CDR3 in DNA: TGTGCCATCAGTGAGTCTGTGATGAACACTGAAGCTTTCTTT. This gives the protein CAISESVMNTEAFF.

The sample holds a few counts of this clone. The chain combines TRBV6-8 with TRBJ2-7; TRBD1 aligns across 8 bases. Unmatched junction bases numbered 9, after V lost 10 bases and J lost 7 bases. Germline CDR1 and CDR2: MNHGY and SAAAGT. This CDR3 comprises 12 residues. The CDR3, as DNA: TGTGCCATACAGGGGGACCACTGGGAGCAGTACTTC. Its protein is CAIQGDHWEQYF.

The V and J genes are TRBV6-8 and TRBJ2-7, with D possibly being TRBD1 (6 bases). This CDR3 comprises 15 residues. Per germline, CDR1 MNHGY and CDR2 SAAAGT. Trimming took 5 bases from V and 2 from J, leaving 16 bases between them. The CDR3 sequence: CASSPEGEGAYEQYF. The CDR3 DNA sequence: TGTGCCAGCAGTCCCGAGGGAGAGGGGGCCTACGAGCAGTACTTC.

This clone was observed at least ten times. J is TRBJ1-1 and V is TRBV6-8; no clear D. V lost 0 bases, J lost 1 base, and 6 bases lay in between. The CDR3 has 14 amino acids. CDR1 is MNHGY, CDR2 SAAAGT, per germline. The CDR3 DNA reads as TGTGCCAGCAGTTACTCCTCAGAGAACACTGAAGCTTTCTTT. It codes for CASSYSSENTEAFF.

This clone was counted only a few times. V usage is TRBV29-1 and J usage is TRBJ2-1; TRBD2 aligns across 11 bases. There are 15 residues in the CDR3. Germline lookup yields CDR1 SQVTM and CDR2 ANQGSEA. V shed 4 bases and J 1 base; nucleotides not matched to a gene: 3. The CDR3 DNA is TGCAGCGTTGTTAGCGGGGGGGAATCCTACAATGAGCAGTTCTTC. Amino acids: CSVVSGGESYNEQFF.

This clone is classed as medium-sized. This chain connects TRBV6-8 to TRBJ2-7; 8 bases align to TRBD1. V was clipped by 6 bases and J by 2 bases; unmatched bases: 3. Germline loops: CDR1 MNHGY, CDR2 SAAAGT. The CDR3 consists of 13 residues. CDR3 amino acids: CASSDRGPYEQYF. The CDR3 bases are TGTGCCAGCAGCGACAGGGGACCCTACGAGCAGTACTTC.

This rearrangement joins TRBV2 to TRBJ1-2, with D possibly being TRBD1 (5 bases). Per the germline V gene, CDR1 is SNHLY and CDR2 is FYNNEI. The CDR3 runs 14 residues. V was clipped by 8 bases and J by 4 bases, with 17 bases between them. CDR3 sequence (DNA): TGTGCCAGCGGGCTTGGGGGGAATATCTATGGCTACACCTTC. It yields the protein CASGLGGNIYGYTF. The whole variable domain, filled in from reference TRBV2 and TRBJ1-2, reads EPEVTQTPSHQVTQMGQEVILRCVPISNHLYFYWYRQILGQKVEFLVSFYNNEISEKSEIFDDQFSVERPDGSNFTLKIRSTKLEDSAMYFCASGLGGNIYGYTFGSGTRLTVV.

The V gene is TRBV5-1, the J gene TRBJ2-2, with D perhaps matching TRBD1 (6 bases). With 0 bases removed from V and 7 bases from J, the gap between germline ends came to 13 bases. Germline CDR1 is SGHRS and CDR2 is YFSETQ. CDR3 length: 15 amino acids. In DNA form, the CDR3 reads TGCGCCAGCAGCTTGGCGCCAGGGGCGGACGGGGAGCTGTTTTTT. Translating it yields CASSLAPGADGELFF.

This clone has only a few counts. The rearrangement uses TRBV10-3 and TRBJ2-2, with a tentative D call TRBD1 (6 bases). This CDR3 has 17 residues. V was pared by 0 bases and J by 0 bases, with 11 bases between. Germline V gene sequence: CDR1 ENHRY, CDR2 SYGVKD. CDR3 loop: CAISESMGQSNTGELFF. The CDR3 DNA reads TGTGCCATCAGTGAGTCGATGGGACAATCGAACACCGGGGAGCTGTTTTTT.

The gene calls are TRBV6-8 and TRBJ2-7; D gene ambiguous. The CDR3 has 15 amino acids. V dropped 5 bases and J dropped 4 bases, with 18 bases sitting between them. Looked up from germline, CDR1 is MNHGY and CDR2 is SAAAGT. The CDR3 here is CASSPPRVAIYEQYF. The CDR3 nucleotides read TGTGCCAGCAGTCCCCCCCGGGTCGCCATTTACGAGCAGTACTTC.

This clone is medium-sized by share. This sequence joins TRBV11-3 and TRBJ2-4, with D maybe TRBD2 (6 bases). This CDR3 has 16 residues. The V end lost 1 base, the J end lost 1 base, and 11 bases lay between the germline ends. CDR1 SGHNT and CDR2 YENEEA come from the germline V gene. The CDR3 coding sequence is TGTGCCAGCAGCTTAGGGGGACTGGGTGCCAAAAACATTCAGTACTTC. This encodes CASSLGGLGAKNIQYF.

J is TRBJ1-3 and V is TRBV19; maybe TRBD1 (5 bases). Germline V gene data show CDR1 as LNHDA and CDR2 as SQIVND (reference sequence). The CDR3 is made up of 13 amino acids. V was clipped by 10 bases and J by 0 bases, with 10 bases between them. Here the CDR3 DNA reads TGTGCCACAACAGGATGCTCTGGAAACACCATATATTTT. Amino acids: CATTGCSGNTIYF.

V gene TRBV6-8 combines with J gene TRBJ2-7, with D possibly being TRBD1 (5 bases). V was trimmed by 5 bases and J by 1 base, leaving 12 bases between them. There are 14 residues in the CDR3. Germline V gene data show CDR1 as MNHGY and CDR2 as SAAAGT. The CDR3 nucleotides read TGTGCCAGCAGTCCCGGACAAGGATCCTACGAGCAGTACTTC. It is translated as CASSPGQGSYEQYF.

This clone is judged medium-sized. The chain employs TRBV6-8 and TRBJ2-5; possible D gene TRBD2, 5 bases. V was clipped by 10 bases and J by 1 base, with 13 bases between them. Germline CDR1 reads MNHGY; CDR2 reads SAAAGT. The CDR3 has 13 amino acids. CDR3 in amino acids: CATATSFQETQYF. For the CDR3, the DNA is TGTGCCACCGCCACTAGTTTCCAAGAGACCCAGTACTTC.

This clone was picked up many times. The chain is built from TRBV12-5 and TRBJ1-2; D may be TRBD1 (6 bases). Germline lookup yields CDR1 LGHNT and CDR2 FRNRAP. The CDR3 contains 13 residues. The CDR3 region has the DNA TGTGCCAGCACCACGCGCAGGGGCGGGGGCTACACCTTC. This translates into CASTTRRGGGYTF.

V and J are TRBV18 and TRBJ2-5, with TRBD1 matching over 9 bases. This CDR3 comprises 15 residues. The germline V gene encodes CDR1 KGHSH and CDR2 LQKENI. V was pared by 6 bases and J by 0 bases, with 5 bases of the junction left unmatched. In DNA form, the CDR3 reads TGTGCCAGCTCTCGGACAGGGGCCTACCAAGAGACCCAGTACTTC. As protein: CASSRTGAYQETQYF.

The chain joins TRBV11-3 to TRBJ2-7; no firm D call. The CDR3 loop spans 14 amino acids. Germline loops: CDR1 SGHNT, CDR2 YENEEA. The V end was cut by 8 bases, the J end by 0 bases, with 14 bases between. The CDR3 nucleotides read TGTGCCAGCGGTGTTTACTACCCCTCCTACGAGCAGTACTTC. It encodes CASGVYYPSYEQYF.

This clone was detected only a few times. The chain has TRBV6-8 and TRBJ1-1; 9 nucleotides line up with TRBD1. Germline lookup yields CDR1 MNHGY and CDR2 SAAAGT. Trimming at V came to 2 bases and at J to 6 bases, leaving 4 bases not matched to a gene. The CDR3 runs to 14 residues. The CDR3 region is CASSYHDRGAEAFF. The CDR3 DNA is TGTGCCAGCAGTTACCATGACAGGGGGGCTGAAGCTTTCTTT.